This TCR beta chain stems from a study of CD8 T cells in Susac syndrome. Per germline, CDR1 MNHNS and CDR2 SASEGT. The CDR3 extends over 12 amino acids. It was with random hexamers that roughly 0.45 to 1 ug RNA was reverse transcribed. Multiplex immunoSEQ PCR targeted 54 Vbeta and 13 Jbeta TCR beta segments. TCRdb reprocessed the immunoSEQ multiplex PCR reads via MiXCR and lists one record per CDR3 protein. The sample has about 130,000 distinct CDR3 sequences, over 90% seen once. Both CD4+ and CD8+ T cells were negatively isolated, and TEMRA cells underwent FACS enrichment. Sequenced material: CD8+ T cells from PBMCs. This receptor was identified in a human donor with multiple sclerosis. The genes are TRBV6-1 and TRBJ1-6, with 7 bases lining up with TRBD1. The CDR3 DNA reads TGTGCGACCGAGGGGGCAAATTCACCCCTCCACTTT. Amino acids: CATEGANSPLHF.